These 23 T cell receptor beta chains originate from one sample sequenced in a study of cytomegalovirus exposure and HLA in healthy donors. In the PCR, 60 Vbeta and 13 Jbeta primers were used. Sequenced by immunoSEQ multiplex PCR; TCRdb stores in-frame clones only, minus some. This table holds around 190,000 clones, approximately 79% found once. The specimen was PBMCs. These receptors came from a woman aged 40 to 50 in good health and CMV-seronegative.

The CDR3 loop is CASRVDFQREDADEQFF. The CDR3 DNA sequence: TGTGCCAGCAGGGTCGACTTCCAGCGGGAGGATGCCGATGAGCAGTTCTTC. The rearrangement links TRBV5-4 to TRBJ2-1; the match to TRBD2 covers 9 bases. Germline values: CDR1 SGHNT, CDR2 YYREEE (reference sequence). V shed 5 bases and J 8 bases; nucleotides not matched to a gene: 17. The CDR3 contains 17 residues.

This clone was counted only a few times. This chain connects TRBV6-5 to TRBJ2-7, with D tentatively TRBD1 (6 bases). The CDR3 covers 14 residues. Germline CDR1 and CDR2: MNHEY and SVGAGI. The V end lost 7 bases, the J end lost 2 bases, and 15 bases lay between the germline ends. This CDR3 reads CASNGLGAPYEQYF. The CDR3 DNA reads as TGTGCCAGCAATGGGTTGGGGGCTCCCTACGAGCAGTACTTC.

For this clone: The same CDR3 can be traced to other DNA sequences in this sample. CDR3 sequence: CAIRTGGDEKLFF. In DNA, the CDR3 is TGTGCCATCAGAACAGGGGGAGATGAAAAACTGTTTTTT. The rearrangement links TRBV10-3 to TRBJ1-4, with 8 bases lining up with TRBD1. CDR1 ENHRY and CDR2 SYGVKD come from the germline V gene. CDR3 size: 13 residues. V shed 6 bases, J shed 6 bases, and the junction held 3 bases outside the gene matches.

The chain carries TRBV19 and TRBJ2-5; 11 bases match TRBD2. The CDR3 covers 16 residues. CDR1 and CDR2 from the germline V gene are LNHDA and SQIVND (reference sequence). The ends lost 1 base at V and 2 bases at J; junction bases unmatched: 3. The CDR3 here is CASSIVLAGGQETQYF. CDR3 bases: TGTGCCAGTAGTATAGTGCTAGCGGGAGGTCAAGAGACCCAGTACTTC.

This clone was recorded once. The DNA for the CDR3 is TGTGCCAGCAGCGTAAATGAAAAACTGTTTTTT. This encodes CASSVNEKLFF. V gene TRBV11-3 combines with J gene TRBJ1-4; the D is unclear. This CDR3 spans 11 amino acids. V lost 5 bases to trimming and J lost 5 bases, with 3 bases between them. Germline assignment: CDR1 SGHNT and CDR2 YENEEA. The full variable domain, rest sourced from reference TRBV11-3 and TRBJ1-4, is EAGVVQSPRYKIIEKKQPVAFWCNPISGHNTLYWYLQNLGQGPELLIRYENEEAVDDSQLPKDRFSAERLKGVDSTLKIQPAELGDSAVYLCASSVNEKLFFGSGTQLSVL.

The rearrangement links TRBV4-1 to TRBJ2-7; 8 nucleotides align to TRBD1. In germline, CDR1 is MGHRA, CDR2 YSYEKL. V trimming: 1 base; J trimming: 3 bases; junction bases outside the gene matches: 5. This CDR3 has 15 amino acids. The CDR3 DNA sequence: TGCGCCAGCAGCCAAGGAACACAGGGGGGCTACGAGCAGTACTTC. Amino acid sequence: CASSQGTQGGYEQYF.

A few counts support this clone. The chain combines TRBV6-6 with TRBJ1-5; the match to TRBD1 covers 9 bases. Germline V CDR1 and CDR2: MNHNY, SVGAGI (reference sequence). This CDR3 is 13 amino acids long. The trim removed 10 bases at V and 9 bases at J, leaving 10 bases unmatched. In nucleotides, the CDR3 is TGTGCCACCGGGACAGGGATGCTGTGGCCCCAGCATTTT. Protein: CATGTGMLWPQHF.

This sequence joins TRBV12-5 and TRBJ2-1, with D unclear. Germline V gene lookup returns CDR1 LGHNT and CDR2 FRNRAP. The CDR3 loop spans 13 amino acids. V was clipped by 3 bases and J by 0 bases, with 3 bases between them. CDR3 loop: CASGFSSYNEQFF. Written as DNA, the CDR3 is TGTGCTAGTGGTTTTAGCTCCTACAATGAGCAGTTCTTC.

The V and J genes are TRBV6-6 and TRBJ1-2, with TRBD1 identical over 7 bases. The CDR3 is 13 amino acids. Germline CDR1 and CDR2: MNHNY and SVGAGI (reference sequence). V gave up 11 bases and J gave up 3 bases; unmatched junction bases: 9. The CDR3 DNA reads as TGTGCCGGACTTGGAACAGGGGACTATGGCTACACCTTC. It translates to CAGLGTGDYGYTF.

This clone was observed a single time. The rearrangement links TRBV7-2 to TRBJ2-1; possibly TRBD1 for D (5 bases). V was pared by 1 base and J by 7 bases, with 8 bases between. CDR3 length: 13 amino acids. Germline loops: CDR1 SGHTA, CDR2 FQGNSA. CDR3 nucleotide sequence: TGTGCCAGCAGCTTAGGGGGCCCGAATGAGCAGTTCTTC. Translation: CASSLGGPNEQFF.

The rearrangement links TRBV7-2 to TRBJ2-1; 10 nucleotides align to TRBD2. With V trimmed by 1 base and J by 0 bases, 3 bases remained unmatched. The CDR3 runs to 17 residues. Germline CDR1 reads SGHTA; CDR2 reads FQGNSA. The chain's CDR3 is CASSLDPSGSSYNEQFF. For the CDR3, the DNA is TGTGCCAGCAGCTTAGATCCTAGCGGGAGCTCCTACAATGAGCAGTTCTTC. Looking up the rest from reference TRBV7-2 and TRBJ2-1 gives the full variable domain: GAGVSQSPSNKVTEKGKDVELRCDPISGHTALYWYRQSLGQGLEFLIYFQGNSAPDKSGLPSDRFSAERTGGSVSTLTIQRTQQEDSAVYLCASSLDPSGSSYNEQFFGPGTRLTVL.

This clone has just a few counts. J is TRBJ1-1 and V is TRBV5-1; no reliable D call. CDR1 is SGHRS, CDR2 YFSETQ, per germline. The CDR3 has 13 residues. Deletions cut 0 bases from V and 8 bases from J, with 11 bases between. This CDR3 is CASSLGVGSEAFF. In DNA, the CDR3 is TGCGCCAGCAGCTTGGGAGTAGGGAGCGAAGCTTTCTTT.

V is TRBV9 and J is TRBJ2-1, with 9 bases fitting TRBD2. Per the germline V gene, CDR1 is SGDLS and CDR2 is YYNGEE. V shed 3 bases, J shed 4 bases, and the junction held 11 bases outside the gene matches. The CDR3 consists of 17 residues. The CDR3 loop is CASSGGLAITGYNEQFF. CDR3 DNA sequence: TGTGCCAGCAGCGGGGGACTAGCAATCACTGGGTACAATGAGCAGTTCTTC.

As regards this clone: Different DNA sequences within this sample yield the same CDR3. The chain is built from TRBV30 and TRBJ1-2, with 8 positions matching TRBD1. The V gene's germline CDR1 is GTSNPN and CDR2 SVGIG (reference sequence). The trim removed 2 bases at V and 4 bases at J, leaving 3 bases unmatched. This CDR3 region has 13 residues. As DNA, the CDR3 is TGTGCCTGGAGTAGGGACAGGCCCTATGGCTACACCTTC. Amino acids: CAWSRDRPYGYTF.

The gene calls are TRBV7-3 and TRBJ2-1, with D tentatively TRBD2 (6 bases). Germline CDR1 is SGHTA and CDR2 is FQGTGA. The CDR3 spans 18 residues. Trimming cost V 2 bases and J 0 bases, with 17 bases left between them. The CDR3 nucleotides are TGTGCCAGCAGCTTAGGCTTTGGCAAGGAGGGCTCCTACAATGAGCAGTTCTTC. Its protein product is CASSLGFGKEGSYNEQFF.

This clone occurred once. The CDR3 sequence: CASSASRHEQYF. Written as DNA, the CDR3 is TGTGCCAGCAGCGCGAGCAGGCACGAGCAGTACTTC. V is TRBV7-8 and J is TRBJ2-5, with no clear D. The DNA matches TRBJ2-7 better at its end, which makes the J call doubtful. The CDR3 length is 12 residues. CDR1 and CDR2 (germline): SGHVS, FQNEAQ.

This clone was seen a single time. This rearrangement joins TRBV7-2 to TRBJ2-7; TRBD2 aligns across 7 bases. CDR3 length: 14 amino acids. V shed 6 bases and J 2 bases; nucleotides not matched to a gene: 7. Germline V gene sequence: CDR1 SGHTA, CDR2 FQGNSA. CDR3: CASSLNGRPYEQYF. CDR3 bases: TGTGCCAGCAGTTTGAACGGGAGGCCCTACGAGCAGTACTTC.

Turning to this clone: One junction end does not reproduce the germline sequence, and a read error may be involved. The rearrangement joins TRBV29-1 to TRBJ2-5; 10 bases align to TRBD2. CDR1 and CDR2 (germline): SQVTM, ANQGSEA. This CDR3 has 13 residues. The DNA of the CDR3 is TGCAGCGTTGAAGCCCTAGCGGGGGCCCGAGTCGACTTC. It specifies CSVEALAGARVDF.

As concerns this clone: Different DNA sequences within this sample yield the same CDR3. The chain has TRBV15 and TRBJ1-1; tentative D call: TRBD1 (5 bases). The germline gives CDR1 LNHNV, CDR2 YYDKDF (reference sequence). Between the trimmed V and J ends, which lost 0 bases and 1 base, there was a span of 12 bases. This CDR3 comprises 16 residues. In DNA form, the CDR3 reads TGTGCCACCAGCAGAGAGCCGACAGTTCCGAACACTGAAGCTTTCTTT. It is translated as CATSREPTVPNTEAFF.

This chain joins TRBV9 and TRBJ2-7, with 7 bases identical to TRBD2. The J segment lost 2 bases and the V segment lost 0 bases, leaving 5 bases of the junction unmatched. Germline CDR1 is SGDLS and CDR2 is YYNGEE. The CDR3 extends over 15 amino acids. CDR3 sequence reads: CASSVGLADAYEQYF. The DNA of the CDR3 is TGTGCCAGCAGCGTAGGCCTAGCGGATGCCTACGAGCAGTACTTC.

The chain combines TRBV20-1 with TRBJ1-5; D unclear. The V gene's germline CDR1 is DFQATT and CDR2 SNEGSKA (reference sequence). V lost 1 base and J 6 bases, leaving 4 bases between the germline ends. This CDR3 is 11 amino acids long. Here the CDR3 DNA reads TGCAGTGCTAGAGCCAGTCAGCCCCAGCATTTT. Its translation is CSARASQPQHF.

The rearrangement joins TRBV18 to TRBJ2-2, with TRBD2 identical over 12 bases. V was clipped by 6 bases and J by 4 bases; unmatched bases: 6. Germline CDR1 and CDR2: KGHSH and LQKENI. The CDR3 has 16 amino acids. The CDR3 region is CASSPGLAGPTGELFF. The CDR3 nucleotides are TGTGCCAGCTCCCCCGGACTAGCGGGACCCACCGGGGAGCTGTTTTTT.

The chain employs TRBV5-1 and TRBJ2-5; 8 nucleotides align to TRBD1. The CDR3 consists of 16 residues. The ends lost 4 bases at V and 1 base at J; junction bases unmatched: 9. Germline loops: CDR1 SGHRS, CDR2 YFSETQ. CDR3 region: CASSRQYQGAQETQYF. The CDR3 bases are TGCGCCAGCAGCCGGCAATATCAGGGGGCCCAAGAGACCCAGTACTTC.